This T cell receptor (beta chain) appears in the sequencing data of a study of identical twins. CDR3 size: 16 residues. Germline lookup yields CDR1 LGHDT and CDR2 YNNKEL (reference sequence). The V and J ends lost 0 bases and 2 bases respectively, with 13 bases between them. This clonotype was picked up many times. TCRdb processed the 5' RACE reads anew with MiXCR; each CDR3 protein has one entry. The profile shows hundreds of thousands of distinct CDR3 sequences, approximately 13% of them singletons. The data also belong to a second study, concerning yellow fever vaccine responses in identical twins.

The clonotype originates from a woman between 18 and 30 years old in good health. The chain employs TRBV3-1 and TRBJ2-5; tentative D call: TRBD1 (5 bases). The material sequenced was PBMCs. The CDR3 reads CASSQDHRGLQETQYF. CDR3 coding DNA: TGTGCCAGCAGCCAAGATCATAGGGGTCTGCAAGAGACCCAGTACTTC.